The 20 T cell receptor beta chains below were found in one sample sequenced in a study of beta chain features in type 1 diabetes. Sequencing targeted expressed TCRB transcripts, as all isolated RNA had been reverse transcribed. Here immunoSEQ multiplex PCR was the method, and the copy in TCRdb shows in-frame clones only, minus some. The sample records 200,000 to 250,000 clones, 27% being singletons. Sequenced input: central memory CD4+ T cells from blood. The receptors derive from a man aged 25-45 years in good health.

This clone turned up a few times. This sequence joins TRBV9 and TRBJ2-1; D unclear. Germline CDR1 SGDLS, CDR2 YYNGEE. There are 13 residues in the CDR3. The V and J ends lost 0 bases and 8 bases respectively, with 9 bases between them. The CDR3 region has the DNA TGTGCCAGCAGCGTAGATGGGGTAGATGAGCAGTTCTTC. Translating it yields CASSVDGVDEQFF.

The chain employs TRBV5-6 and TRBJ2-2; 9 bases align to TRBD1. The CDR3 loop spans 18 amino acids. Trimming cost V 4 bases and J 0 bases; bases outside gene matches: 10. CDR1 and CDR2 from the germline V gene are SGHDT and YYEEEE. This CDR3 is CASSPSRTGEANTGELFF. The CDR3 bases are TGTGCCAGCAGCCCCTCAAGGACAGGGGAAGCGAACACCGGGGAGCTGTTTTTT.

The chain joins TRBV7-2 to TRBJ2-3; the D is unclear. Trimming took off 5 bases at V and 2 bases at J, with 14 bases between the two ends. Germline V gives CDR1 SGHTA, CDR2 FQGNSA. The CDR3 extends over 15 amino acids. The CDR3 DNA follows: TGTGCCAGCAGCCTTAGGGTGCTATCCACAGATACGCAGTATTTT. Its protein is CASSLRVLSTDTQYF.

This clone was seen only once. This sequence joins TRBV6-1 and TRBJ2-5, with D maybe TRBD2 (6 bases). With 5 bases removed from V and 4 bases from J, the gap between germline ends came to 14 bases. Germline-derived CDR1 and CDR2 are MNHNS and SASEGT. The CDR3 is made up of 14 amino acids. The CDR3 DNA is TGTGCCAGCAGTTGGGACCCGCGGGGAGAGACCCAGTACTTC. This gives the protein CASSWDPRGETQYF.

This clone has just a few counts. This chain links TRBV25-1 with TRBJ1-1; D possibly corresponds to TRBD1 (6 bases). V was pared by 10 bases and J by 6 bases, with 21 bases between. This CDR3 contains 14 residues. From germline, CDR1 is MGHDK and CDR2 SYGVNS. The CDR3 sequence is CATRKGQPSAEAFF. In DNA form, the CDR3 reads TGTGCCACCCGAAAAGGACAGCCGAGCGCTGAAGCTTTCTTT.

This rearrangement joins TRBV4-2 to TRBJ2-1; D tentatively reads TRBD1 or TRBD2 (5 bases each). The V gene lost 1 base and the J gene lost 9 bases, with 7 bases spanning the gap. Germline lookup yields CDR1 LGHNA and CDR2 YNFKEQ. The CDR3 totals 12 residues. The CDR3 DNA follows: TGTGCCAGCAGCCAAGGTGGGGGTGAGCAGTTCTTC. Its translation: CASSQGGGEQFF.

This chain uses TRBV30 with TRBJ2-5, with a possible D match to TRBD1 (5 bases). TRBJ2-7 matches the DNA end more closely, so the J call is doubtful. The germline V gene encodes CDR1 GTSNPN and CDR2 SVGIG (reference sequence). The CDR3 is 12 amino acids. The CDR3 is CAWRGTGHEQYF. The CDR3 nucleotides read TGTGCCTGGAGGGGTACAGGTCACGAGCAGTACTTC.

Of note for this clone: Other DNA sequences in this specimen translate into the identical CDR3. The chain uses TRBV18 and TRBJ1-2; 7 bases are a match to TRBD1. V dropped 0 bases and J dropped 4; count of bases not matched to a gene: 2. CDR1 is KGHSH and CDR2 is LQKENI in the germline V gene. This CDR3 is built from 14 residues. CDR3 amino acids: CASSPPTGIYGYTF. The CDR3 DNA reads TGTGCCAGCTCACCACCGACAGGGATCTATGGCTACACCTTC.

This clone turned up a few times. The chain couples TRBV7-9 to TRBJ1-6; tentatively, D is TRBD1 (5 bases). This CDR3 comprises 17 residues. V was clipped by 1 base and J by 1 base, with 11 bases between them. Germline V CDR1 and CDR2: SEHNR, FQNEAQ (reference sequence). CDR3 DNA sequence: TGTGCCAGCAGCTTAGATCGAGGGGCATCCTATAATTCACCCCTCCACTTT. Translated, it gives CASSLDRGASYNSPLHF.

This clone turned up a few times. The chain carries TRBV19 and TRBJ2-2, with 7 bases lining up with TRBD1. This CDR3 is 15 amino acids long. The V and J ends lost 3 bases and 1 base, in that order; junction bases with no gene match: 2. The germline V gene has CDR1 LNHDA and CDR2 SQIVND (reference sequence). CDR3 sequence: CASSMGQKNTGELFF. In DNA, the CDR3 is TGTGCCAGTAGTATGGGACAGAAGAACACCGGGGAGCTGTTTTTT.

V usage is TRBV5-1 and J usage is TRBJ2-1; either TRBD1 or TRBD2 may supply D (5 bases each). Germline V gene data show CDR1 as SGHRS and CDR2 as YFSETQ. CDR3 length equals 15 residues. Trimming stripped 0 bases from V and 8 bases from J, with 15 bases between. In DNA, the CDR3 is TGCGCCAGCAGCTTGGCGGGGCCCCCAGTCCATGAGCAGTTCTTC. Amino acids: CASSLAGPPVHEQFF.

The CDR3 sequence is CASSDAPTPRETQYF. The CDR3 bases are TGTGCCAGCAGCGATGCCCCCACGCCCAGGGAGACCCAGTACTTC. J is TRBJ2-5 and V is TRBV7-7; no clear D gene. Germline lookup yields CDR1 SSHAT and CDR2 FNYEAQ (reference sequence). Trimming stripped 5 bases from V and 5 bases from J, with 18 bases between. The CDR3 is made up of 15 amino acids.

This clone was recorded once. CDR3 sequence reads: CASSVPGLETQYF. The CDR3 DNA reads as TGTGCCAGCAGTGTGCCTGGGTTGGAGACCCAGTACTTC. The V and J genes are TRBV6-5 and TRBJ2-5; D not certain. Germline V gene sequence: CDR1 MNHEY, CDR2 SVGAGI. V lost 5 bases and J 5 bases, leaving 12 bases between the germline ends. CDR3 length: 13 residues.

This clone was recorded a few times. V is TRBV6-1 and J is TRBJ2-1, with 9 nucleotides matching TRBD2. This CDR3 is 17 amino acids long. Germline-derived CDR1 and CDR2 are MNHNS and SASEGT. V shed 3 bases, J shed 7 bases, and the junction held 13 bases outside the gene matches. As DNA, the CDR3 is TGTGCCAGCAGTGAGAATCCGGGACTAGCAGTAGTAAATGAGCAGTTCTTC. Amino acid sequence: CASSENPGLAVVNEQFF.

This sequence joins TRBV14 and TRBJ2-3; weak D call: TRBD1 (6 bases). Trimming shortened V by 6 bases and J by 8 bases, and 21 bases separated the two germline ends. Germline V gene data show CDR1 as SGHDN and CDR2 as FVKESK. CDR3 length: 15 amino acids. CDR3 amino acids: CASSRLVTKGGTQYF. CDR3 coding DNA: TGTGCCAGCAGTCGCCTAGTCACCAAAGGGGGTACGCAGTATTTT.

The chain recombines TRBV5-5 with TRBJ2-5, with D perhaps matching TRBD1 (5 bases). Trimming cost V 0 bases and J 5 bases, with 11 bases left between them. The CDR3 is 14 residues long. Germline V lookup: CDR1 SGHKS, CDR2 YYEKEE (reference sequence). Written as DNA, the CDR3 is TGTGCCAGCAGCTTGGCCCCAGGGAAGGAGACCCAGTACTTC. The encoded protein is CASSLAPGKETQYF.

There are a few counts of this clone. The rearrangement uses TRBV19 and TRBJ2-6; D is undetermined. The CDR3 consists of 17 residues. V was pared by 3 bases and J by 1 base, with 13 bases between. CDR1 is LNHDA, CDR2 SQIVND, per germline (reference sequence). This CDR3 reads CASSIQATISGANVLTF. DNA for the CDR3: TGTGCCAGTAGTATCCAGGCTACTATTTCTGGGGCCAACGTCCTGACTTTC.

This clone was detected only a few times. V usage is TRBV2 and J usage is TRBJ2-5, with D uncertain. Deletions cut 3 bases from V and 5 bases from J, with 10 bases between. CDR3 size: 13 residues. The germline gives CDR1 SNHLY, CDR2 FYNNEI. The CDR3 DNA reads TGTGCCAGCAGTGACGTCCAGGAGGAGACCCAGTACTTC. This sequence encodes CASSDVQEETQYF.

This chain joins TRBV9 and TRBJ2-1; D might be TRBD2 (6 bases). This CDR3 is 14 amino acids long. Trimming took off 3 bases at V and 2 bases at J, with 9 bases between the two ends. Germline-derived CDR1 and CDR2 are SGDLS and YYNGEE. The CDR3 protein is CASSAGGTYNEQFF. DNA for the CDR3: TGTGCCAGCAGCGCCGGCGGGACCTACAATGAGCAGTTCTTC.

J is TRBJ1-2 and V is TRBV30; the D gene is possibly TRBD1 (5 bases). This CDR3 spans 14 amino acids. The V end was cut by 3 bases, the J end by 8 bases, with 19 bases between. Germline V gene sequence: CDR1 GTSNPN, CDR2 SVGIG (reference sequence). CDR3 nucleotide sequence: TGTGCCTGGAGCCCGGCCGGGGCAGCAAGGGGCTACACCTTC. Translated, it gives CAWSPAGAARGYTF. The full variable domain, rest sourced from reference TRBV30 and TRBJ1-2, is SQTIHQWPATLVQPVGSPLSLECTVEGTSNPNLYWYRQAAGRGLQLLFYSVGIGQISSEVPQNLSASRPQDRQFILSSKKLLLSDSGFYLCAWSPAGAARGYTFGSGTRLTVV.